This section outlines one TCR beta chain sequence together with its context. This clone was detected once. No cognate antigen has been identified for it. It has no much larger one-base neighbor in the sample; base qualities were not kept. The immunoSEQ Assay, a bias-controlled multiplex PCR, was used to amplify TCRbeta CDR3 regions from genomic DNA. Per the authors' processing: Within the assay, amplification of reference gene primers was used to estimate how many nucleated cells each sample contained. Sequence reads were collapsed and filtered to measure the absolute abundance of every unique TCRbeta CDR3 rearrangement. For each sample, productive Simpson clonality was calculated as the square root of Simpson's diversity index across productive rearrangements. TCRdb stores this immuneACCESS table with in-frame sequences only. Part of the clones is absent; in the studies checked, under half of the shortfall reflects unresolved V genes, and no reason is known for the rest. For V, J and clone size, that table is used; D and trimming come from the DNA. In this sample the table shows about 410,000 clones, over 75% of which occur a single time. Less than 2% of the sample is in the top ten clones.

From the cysteine up to the phenylalanine, the CDR3 has a length of 15 residues. CDR3 DNA is the only sequence kept; it has 45 bases, read in frame from the first base. V is pruned by 1 base and J by 4 bases, leaving 6 bases of the junction without a gene match. The germline V gene (reference sequence) supplies CDR1 LNHNV and CDR2 YYDKDF. The record originates from a study of blood T cell repertoires in COVID-19 (dated by TCRdb to the early 2020s). The study in broad terms: Samples covering the acute and convalescent phases of COVID-19 were provided by collaborators in the United States, Italy and Spain. The material from the prospective study consisted of cDNA or gDNA derived from T cells, B-cell-depleted T cells, or PBMCs. Subjects who had been exposed to COVID-19, were actively infected with it, or had recovered from it provided the deeply sampled blood TCRbeta repertoires that made up the dataset. The repertoires were released in a freely available public database intended as a resource for research on the immune response to SARS-CoV-2. Samples came from the ongoing ImmuneRACE study (first 160 participants) plus 1,254 subjects from 6 global collaborators. A de-identified subject ID, COVID-19 status, age in years and sex were almost always included in the sample metadata. Where HLA class I and class II types were available, the types were taken from metadata supplied by the sample provider, not from assay-based typing. General conclusions and limits of the study: The amount of clinical and demographic metadata varied by source and participant and was provided uncurated.

One collaborating source in Seattle enrolled patients while the patients were actively infected and followed the patients over time throughout the course of disease. Whole blood was collected in K2EDTA tubes by collaborating institutions according to the institutions' own protocols. For TCRbeta analysis, collaborators shipped samples in one of three forms: frozen whole blood, isolated PBMCs, or DNA extracted from either of those sample types. This clonotype originated in a woman aged 40 to 50 with COVID-19, enrolled during active disease. What was sequenced was peripheral blood. The rearrangement joined TRBV15 to TRBJ2-5, with 7 bases in between that match TRBD2. The CDR3 loop reads CATSRGGTTRETQYF. At the DNA level, the sequence is TGTGCCACCAGCAGAGGCGGGACTACAAGAGAGACCCAGTACTTC.